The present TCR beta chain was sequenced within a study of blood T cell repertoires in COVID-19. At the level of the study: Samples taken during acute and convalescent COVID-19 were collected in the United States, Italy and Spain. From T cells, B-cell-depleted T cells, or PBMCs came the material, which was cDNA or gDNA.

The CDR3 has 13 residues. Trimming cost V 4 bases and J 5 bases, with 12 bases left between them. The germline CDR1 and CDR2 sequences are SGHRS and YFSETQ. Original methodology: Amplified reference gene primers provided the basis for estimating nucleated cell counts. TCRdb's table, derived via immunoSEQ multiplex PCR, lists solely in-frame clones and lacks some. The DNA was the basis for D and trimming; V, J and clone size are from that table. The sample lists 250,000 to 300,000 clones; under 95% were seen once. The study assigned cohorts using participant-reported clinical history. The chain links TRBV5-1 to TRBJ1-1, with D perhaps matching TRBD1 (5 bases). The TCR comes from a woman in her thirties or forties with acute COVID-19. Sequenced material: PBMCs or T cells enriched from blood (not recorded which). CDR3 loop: CASSAKRGTEAFF. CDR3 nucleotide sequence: TGCGCCAGCAGCGCAAAAAGGGGAACTGAAGCTTTCTTT.